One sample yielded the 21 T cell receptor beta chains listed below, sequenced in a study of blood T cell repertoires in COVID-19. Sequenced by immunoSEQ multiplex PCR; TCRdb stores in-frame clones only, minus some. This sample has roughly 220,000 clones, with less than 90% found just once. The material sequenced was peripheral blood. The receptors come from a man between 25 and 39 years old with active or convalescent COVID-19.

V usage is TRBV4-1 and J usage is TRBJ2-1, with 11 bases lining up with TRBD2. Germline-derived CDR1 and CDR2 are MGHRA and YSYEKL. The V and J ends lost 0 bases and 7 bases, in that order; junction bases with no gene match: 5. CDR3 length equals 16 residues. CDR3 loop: CASSQEPSGGINEQFF. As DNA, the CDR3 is TGCGCCAGCAGCCAAGAGCCTAGCGGGGGGATTAATGAGCAGTTCTTC.

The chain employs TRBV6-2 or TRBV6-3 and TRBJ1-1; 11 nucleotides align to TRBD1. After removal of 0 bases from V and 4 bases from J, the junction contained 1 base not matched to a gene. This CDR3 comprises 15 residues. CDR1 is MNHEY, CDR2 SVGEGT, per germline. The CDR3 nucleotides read TGTGCCAGCAGTTACTCGGGACAGGGGGGCACTGAAGCTTTCTTT. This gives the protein CASSYSGQGGTEAFF.

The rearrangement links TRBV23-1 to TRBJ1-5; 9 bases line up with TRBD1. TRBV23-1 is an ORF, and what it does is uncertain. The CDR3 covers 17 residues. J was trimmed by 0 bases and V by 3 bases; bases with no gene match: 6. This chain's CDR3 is CASSQAGQGHSNQPQHF. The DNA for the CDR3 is TGCGCCAGCAGTCAGGCGGGACAGGGACATAGCAATCAGCCCCAGCATTTT.

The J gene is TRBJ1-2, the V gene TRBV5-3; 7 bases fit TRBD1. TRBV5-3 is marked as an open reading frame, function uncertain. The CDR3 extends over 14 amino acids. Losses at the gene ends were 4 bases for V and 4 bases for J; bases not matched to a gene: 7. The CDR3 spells CARSPGTACYGYTF. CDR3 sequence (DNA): TGTGCCAGAAGCCCGGGGACAGCTTGCTATGGCTACACCTTC.

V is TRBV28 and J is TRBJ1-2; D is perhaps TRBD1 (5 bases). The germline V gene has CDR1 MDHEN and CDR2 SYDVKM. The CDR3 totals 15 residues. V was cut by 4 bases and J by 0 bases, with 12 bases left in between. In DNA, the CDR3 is TGTGCCAGCAGTTCCCGGAGGGGTTCTAACTATGGCTACACCTTC. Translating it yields CASSSRRGSNYGYTF.

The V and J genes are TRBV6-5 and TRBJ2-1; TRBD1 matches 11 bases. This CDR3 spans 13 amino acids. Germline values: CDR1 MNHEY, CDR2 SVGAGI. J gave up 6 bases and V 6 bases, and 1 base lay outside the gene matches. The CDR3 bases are TGTGCCAGCAGGGGGACAGGGGGCAATGAGCAGTTCTTC. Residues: CASRGTGGNEQFF.

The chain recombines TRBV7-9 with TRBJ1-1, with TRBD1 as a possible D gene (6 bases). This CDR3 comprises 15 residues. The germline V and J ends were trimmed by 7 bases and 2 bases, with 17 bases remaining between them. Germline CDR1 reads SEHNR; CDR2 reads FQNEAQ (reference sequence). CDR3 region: CASTNRERGNTEAFF. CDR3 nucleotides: TGTGCCAGCACAAACAGGGAAAGGGGTAACACTGAAGCTTTCTTT.

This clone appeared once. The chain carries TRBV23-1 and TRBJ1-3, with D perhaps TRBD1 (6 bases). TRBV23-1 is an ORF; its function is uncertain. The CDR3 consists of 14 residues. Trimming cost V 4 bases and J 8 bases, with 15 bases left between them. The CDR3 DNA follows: TGCGCCAGCAGTCGGGGGCGGCATAGAGACACCATATATTTT. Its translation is CASSRGRHRDTIYF.

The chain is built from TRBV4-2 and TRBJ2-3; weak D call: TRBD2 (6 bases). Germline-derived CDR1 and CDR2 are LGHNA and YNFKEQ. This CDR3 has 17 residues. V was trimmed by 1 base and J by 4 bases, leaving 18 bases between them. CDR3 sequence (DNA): TGTGCCAGCAGCCAAGGTCCATCGGGAGATGAGGCAGATACGCAGTATTTT. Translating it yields CASSQGPSGDEADTQYF.

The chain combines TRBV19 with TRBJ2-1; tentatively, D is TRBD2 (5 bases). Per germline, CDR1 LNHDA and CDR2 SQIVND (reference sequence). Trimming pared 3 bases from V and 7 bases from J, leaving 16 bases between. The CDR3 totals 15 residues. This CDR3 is CASSIRPSFGNEQFF. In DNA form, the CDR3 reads TGTGCCAGTAGTATTAGGCCTAGCTTCGGGAATGAGCAGTTCTTC.

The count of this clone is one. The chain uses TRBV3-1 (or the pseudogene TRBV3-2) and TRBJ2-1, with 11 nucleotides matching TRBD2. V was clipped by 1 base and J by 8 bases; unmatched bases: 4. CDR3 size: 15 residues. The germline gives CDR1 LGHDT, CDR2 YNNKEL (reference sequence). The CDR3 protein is CASSQVVTSGDEQFF. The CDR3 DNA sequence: TGTGCCAGCAGCCAAGTGGTGACTAGCGGGGATGAGCAGTTCTTC.

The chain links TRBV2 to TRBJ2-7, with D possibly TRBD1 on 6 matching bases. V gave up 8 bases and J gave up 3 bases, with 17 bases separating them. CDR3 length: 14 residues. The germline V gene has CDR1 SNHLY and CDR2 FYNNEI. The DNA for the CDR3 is TGTGCCAGCCTACAGGGTGGGTTCGGCTACGAGCAGTACTTC. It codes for CASLQGGFGYEQYF.

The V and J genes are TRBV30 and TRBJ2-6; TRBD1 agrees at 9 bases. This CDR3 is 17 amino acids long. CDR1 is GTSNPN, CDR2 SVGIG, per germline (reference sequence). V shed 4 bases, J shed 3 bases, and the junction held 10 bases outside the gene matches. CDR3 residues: CAWKPGQGLGGANVLTF. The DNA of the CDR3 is TGTGCCTGGAAACCGGGACAGGGCCTAGGTGGGGCCAACGTCCTGACTTTC. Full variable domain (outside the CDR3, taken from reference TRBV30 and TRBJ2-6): SQTIHQWPATLVQPVGSPLSLECTVEGTSNPNLYWYRQAAGRGLQLLFYSVGIGQISSEVPQNLSASRPQDRQFILSSKKLLLSDSGFYLCAWKPGQGLGGANVLTFGAGSRLTVL.

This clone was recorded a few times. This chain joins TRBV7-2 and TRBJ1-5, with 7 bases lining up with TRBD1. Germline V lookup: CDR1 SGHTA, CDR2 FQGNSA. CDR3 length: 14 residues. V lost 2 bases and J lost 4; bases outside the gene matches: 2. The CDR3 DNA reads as TGTGCCAGCAGCTTAAGACAGGGAAATCAGCCCCAGCATTTT. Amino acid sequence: CASSLRQGNQPQHF. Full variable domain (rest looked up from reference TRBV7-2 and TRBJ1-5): GAGVSQSPSNKVTEKGKDVELRCDPISGHTALYWYRQSLGQGLEFLIYFQGNSAPDKSGLPSDRFSAERTGGSVSTLTIQRTQQEDSAVYLCASSLRQGNQPQHFGDGTRLSIL.

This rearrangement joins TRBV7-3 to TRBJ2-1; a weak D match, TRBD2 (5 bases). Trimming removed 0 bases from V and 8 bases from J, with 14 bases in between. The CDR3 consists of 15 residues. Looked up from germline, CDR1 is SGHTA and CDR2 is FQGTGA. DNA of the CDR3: TGTGCCAGCAGCTTAACATCTAGCATCCGGTATGAGCAGTTCTTC. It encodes CASSLTSSIRYEQFF.

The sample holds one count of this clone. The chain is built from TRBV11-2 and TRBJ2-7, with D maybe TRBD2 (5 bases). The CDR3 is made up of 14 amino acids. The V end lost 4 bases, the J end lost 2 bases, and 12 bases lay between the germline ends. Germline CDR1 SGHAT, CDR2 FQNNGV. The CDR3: CASSSSGITYEQYF. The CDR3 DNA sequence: TGTGCCAGCAGCTCGTCCGGGATAACCTACGAGCAGTACTTC.

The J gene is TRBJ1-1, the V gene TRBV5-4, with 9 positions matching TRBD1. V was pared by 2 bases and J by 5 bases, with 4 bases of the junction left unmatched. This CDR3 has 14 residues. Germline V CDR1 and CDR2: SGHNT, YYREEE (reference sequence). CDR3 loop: CASSFDDRGTEAFF. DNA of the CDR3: TGTGCCAGCAGCTTTGACGACAGGGGGACTGAAGCTTTCTTT.

CDR3 in amino acids: CASSYKEPYEQYF. The CDR3 nucleotides are TGTGCCAGCAGTTATAAGGAGCCCTACGAGCAGTACTTC. This chain joins TRBV27 and TRBJ2-7; no clear D. Trimming pared 4 bases from V and 2 bases from J, leaving 9 bases between. The CDR3 length is 13 residues. Germline V CDR1 and CDR2: MNHEY, SMNVEV (reference sequence).

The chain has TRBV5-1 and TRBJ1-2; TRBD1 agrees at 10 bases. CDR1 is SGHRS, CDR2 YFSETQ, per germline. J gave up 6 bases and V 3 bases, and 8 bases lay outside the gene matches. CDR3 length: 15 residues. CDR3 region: CASSSGTGAQDGYTF. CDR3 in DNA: TGCGCCAGCAGCTCGGGGACAGGGGCGCAAGATGGCTACACCTTC. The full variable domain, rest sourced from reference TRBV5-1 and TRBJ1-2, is KAGVTQTPRYLIKTRGQQVTLSCSPISGHRSVSWYQQTPGQGLQFLFEYFSETQRNKGNFPGRFSGRQFSNSRSEMNVSTLELGDSALYLCASSSGTGAQDGYTFGSGTRLTVV.

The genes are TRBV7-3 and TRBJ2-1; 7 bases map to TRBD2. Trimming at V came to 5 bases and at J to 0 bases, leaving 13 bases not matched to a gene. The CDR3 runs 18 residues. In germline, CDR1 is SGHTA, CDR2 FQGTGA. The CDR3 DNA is TGTGCCAGCAGCCCACGGGCGGGAGCGATCTACTCCTACAATGAGCAGTTCTTC. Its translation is CASSPRAGAIYSYNEQFF. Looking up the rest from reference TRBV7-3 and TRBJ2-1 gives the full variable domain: GAGVSQTPSNKVTEKGKYVELRCDPISGHTALYWYRQSLGQGPEFLIYFQGTGAADDSGLPNDRFFAVRPEGSVSTLKIQRTERGDSAVYLCASSPRAGAIYSYNEQFFGPGTRLTVL.

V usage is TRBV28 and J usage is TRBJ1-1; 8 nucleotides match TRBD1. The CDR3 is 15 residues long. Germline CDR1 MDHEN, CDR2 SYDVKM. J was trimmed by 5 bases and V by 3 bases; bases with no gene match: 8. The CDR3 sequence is CASSLGGTGGTEAFF. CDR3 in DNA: TGTGCCAGCAGTTTGGGGGGGACAGGAGGGACTGAAGCTTTCTTT.